These 21 T cell receptor beta chains came from one sample sequenced in a study of T cells in Graves' hyperthyroidism and ophthalmopathy. RNA transcripts provided the source from which TCR beta CDR3 regions were amplified. Carried out on the TCR CDR3, a first-round RT-PCR used the HTBI primer set. TCRdb processed the multiplex PCR reads anew with MiXCR; each CDR3 protein has one entry. The sample carries roughly 380,000 distinct CDR3 sequences, about 15% recorded once. Material: blood. Receptors originate from a woman in her sixties with Graves' hyperthyroidism.

In its sample, this clonotype was seen many times. This chain joins TRBV19 and TRBJ1-1, with a weak D call TRBD1 (5 bases). Germline values: CDR1 LNHDA, CDR2 SQIVND (reference sequence). There are 15 residues in the CDR3. Deletions cut 6 bases from V and 0 bases from J, with 14 bases between. CDR3 amino acids: CASRNPTVMNTEAFF. The DNA for the CDR3 is TGTGCCAGTAGAAACCCGACAGTAATGAACACTGAAGCTTTCTTT.

The chain is built from TRBV7-9 and TRBJ2-7, with D uncertain. The CDR3 consists of 15 residues. From germline, CDR1 is SEHNR and CDR2 FQNEAQ (reference sequence). Trimming took off 5 bases at V and 0 bases at J, with 14 bases between the two ends. For the CDR3, the DNA is TGTGCCAGCAGCGTCATGACCCAGAGCTCCTACGAGCAGTACTTC. It is translated as CASSVMTQSSYEQYF.

In this sample, this clonotype turned up a few times. V gene TRBV11-3 combines with J gene TRBJ2-1; D is ambiguous. Trimming cost V 2 bases and J 5 bases, with 10 bases left between them. The CDR3 consists of 14 residues. CDR1 and CDR2 (germline): SGHNT, YENEEA. CDR3 sequence (DNA): TGTGCCAGCAGCTTAAAACTACGGGACAATGAGCAGTTCTTC. This translates into CASSLKLRDNEQFF.

This clonotype came up many times. V and J are TRBV12-3 or TRBV12-4 and TRBJ2-3, with D tentatively TRBD2 (6 bases). CDR3 length: 14 amino acids. V was clipped by 6 bases and J by 0 bases, with 10 bases between them. This CDR3 is CASRAGHSTDTQYF. The CDR3 DNA follows: TGTGCCAGCAGAGCGGGCCATAGCACAGATACGCAGTATTTT.

This clonotype was detected ten times or more. The chain recombines TRBV3-1 with TRBJ2-5, with D possibly being TRBD1 (5 bases). CDR3 size: 15 residues. With 0 bases removed from V and 4 bases from J, the gap between germline ends came to 12 bases. Germline CDR1 LGHDT, CDR2 YNNKEL (reference sequence). The CDR3 coding sequence is TGTGCCAGCAGCCAAGATCGGGCCAGGGCAGAGACCCAGTACTTC. Translating it yields CASSQDRARAETQYF.

This clonotype was picked up many times. The rearrangement uses TRBV29-1 and TRBJ1-1; maybe TRBD1 (5 bases). Trimming removed 4 bases at V and 5 bases at J, with 8 bases between. Germline CDR1 and CDR2: SQVTM and ANQGSEA. CDR3 size: 11 residues. The CDR3 bases are TGCAGCGTTGCATGGGGGACTGAAGCTTTCTTT. Translating gives CSVAWGTEAFF.

The chain links TRBV28 to TRBJ1-4, with TRBD1 as a possible D gene (6 bases). The V gene's germline CDR1 is MDHEN and CDR2 SYDVKM. There are 19 residues in the CDR3. Trimming removed 3 bases from V and 2 bases from J, with 22 bases in between. Here the CDR3 DNA reads TGTGCCAGCAGTTTTGGTCTCTGGGGGGGCGACGGGACTAATGAAAAACTGTTTTTT. Translated, it gives CASSFGLWGGDGTNEKLFF. Together with reference TRBV28 and TRBJ1-4, the CDR3 gives the full variable domain: DVKVTQSSRYLVKRTGEKVFLECVQDMDHENMFWYRQDPGLGLRLIYFSYDVKMKEKGDIPEGYSVSREKKERFSLILESASTNQTSMYLCASSFGLWGGDGTNEKLFFGSGTQLSVL.

About this clonotype: Being one base from a much bigger clone, this may be a read error. The chain joins TRBV6-1 to TRBJ1-6; D might be TRBD1 (6 bases). The CDR3 covers 15 residues. Germline assignment: CDR1 MNHNS and CDR2 SASEGT. Trimming cost V 6 bases and J 0 bases, with 9 bases left between them. CDR3 residues: CASRKDSSYNSPLHF. CDR3 coding DNA: TGTGCCAGCAGAAAGGACAGCTCCTATAATTCACCCCTCCACTTT.

The CDR3 spells CASSLEARAGELFF. CDR3 DNA sequence: TGCGCCAGCAGCTTGGAGGCCAGGGCCGGGGAGCTGTTTTTT. The rearrangement uses TRBV5-1 and TRBJ2-2, with D perhaps TRBD1 (5 bases). CDR1 is SGHRS and CDR2 is YFSETQ in the germline V gene. Trimming pared 0 bases from V and 6 bases from J, leaving 9 bases between. CDR3 length equals 14 residues.

This clonotype came up a few times. This chain links TRBV4-2 with TRBJ2-7, with 10 bases fitting TRBD1. V gave up 1 base and J gave up 2 bases; unmatched junction bases: 2. The germline V gene has CDR1 LGHNA and CDR2 YNFKEQ. This CDR3 comprises 15 residues. In nucleotides, the CDR3 is TGTGCCAGCAGCCAAGCCGGGACAGGGGCCTACGAGCAGTACTTC. Its translation is CASSQAGTGAYEQYF.

The chain has TRBV11-1 and TRBJ2-7; 7 nucleotides line up with TRBD2. Germline loops: CDR1 SGHAT, CDR2 FQDESV (reference sequence). V was pared by 0 bases and J by 9 bases, with 2 bases of the junction left unmatched. The CDR3 is 12 residues long. In DNA form, the CDR3 reads TGTGCCAGCAGCTTAGCGCGCGGGGGGCAGTACTTC. Residues: CASSLARGGQYF.

This clonotype was counted ten times or more. The genes are TRBV5-1 and TRBJ2-1, with D uncertain. This CDR3 comprises 12 residues. The V end was cut by 2 bases, the J end by 9 bases, with 9 bases between. Germline V CDR1 and CDR2: SGHRS, YFSETQ. CDR3 amino acids: CASSLVGGEQFF. CDR3 nucleotide sequence: TGCGCCAGCAGCTTAGTCGGCGGTGAGCAGTTCTTC.

The rearrangement uses TRBV7-9 and TRBJ2-3, with a weak D call TRBD1 (6 bases). The CDR3 consists of 12 residues. CDR1 is SEHNR and CDR2 is FQNEAQ in the germline V gene (reference sequence). Trimming cost V 11 bases and J 5 bases, with 14 bases left between them. CDR3 sequence reads: CASVLGQDTQYF. CDR3 DNA sequence: TGTGCCTCAGTATTGGGACAAGATACGCAGTATTTT.

This clonotype was seen a handful of times. The chain uses TRBV7-2 and TRBJ2-7, with TRBD2 identical over 7 bases. Germline V lookup: CDR1 SGHTA, CDR2 FQGNSA. This CDR3 region has 15 residues. V trimming: 3 bases; J trimming: 7 bases; junction bases outside the gene matches: 12. As DNA, the CDR3 is TGTGCCAGCAGCTTTCGGACTAGTAGGATGGGGGAGCAGTACTTC. This codes for CASSFRTSRMGEQYF.

The rearrangement joins TRBV28 to TRBJ2-1, with D uncertain. The germline gives CDR1 MDHEN, CDR2 SYDVKM. The CDR3 has 14 residues. Between the trimmed V and J ends, which lost 6 bases and 6 bases, there was a span of 15 bases. CDR3 protein: CASSQMRYTNEQFF. In DNA form, the CDR3 reads TGTGCCAGCAGCCAAATGCGATATACCAATGAGCAGTTCTTC.

V is TRBV28 and J is TRBJ2-5; D possibly corresponds to TRBD2 (6 bases). Trimming stripped 7 bases from V and 5 bases from J, with 17 bases between. CDR1 and CDR2 (germline): MDHEN, SYDVKM. This CDR3 spans 14 amino acids. CDR3 sequence: CASTTSRLGETQYF. CDR3 in DNA: TGTGCCAGCACCACTAGCCGGCTCGGGGAGACCCAGTACTTC.

This clonotype was recorded a few times. This chain joins TRBV18 and TRBJ2-2, with 10 bases that match TRBD2. The germline gives CDR1 KGHSH, CDR2 LQKENI. The CDR3 extends over 15 amino acids. J gave up 5 bases and V 3 bases, and 3 bases lay outside the gene matches. The CDR3 region has the DNA TGTGCCAGCTCACCGCAGACTAGCGGGACCGGGGAGCTGTTTTTT. Translating it yields CASSPQTSGTGELFF.

J is TRBJ1-5 and V is TRBV4-1, with a tentative D call TRBD1 (6 bases). The germline gives CDR1 MGHRA, CDR2 YSYEKL. The ends were cut back, 3 bases at V and 6 bases at J, with 12 bases in the middle. The CDR3 runs to 14 residues. The CDR3 is CASSQAQGIQPQHF. CDR3 DNA sequence: TGCGCCAGCAGCCAGGCACAGGGTATTCAGCCCCAGCATTTT.

This clonotype was picked up a small number of times. The rearrangement uses TRBV7-9 and TRBJ2-7; no firm D call. The V gene lost 4 bases and the J gene lost 2 bases, with 12 bases spanning the gap. Germline V gene lookup returns CDR1 SEHNR and CDR2 FQNEAQ (reference sequence). The CDR3 totals 14 residues. The CDR3 region has the DNA TGTGCCAGCAGCTCCGACCGGACCCCCTACGAGCAGTACTTC. Amino acid sequence: CASSSDRTPYEQYF.

Ten or more counts support this clonotype. J is TRBJ2-7 and V is TRBV20-1, with D perhaps matching TRBD2 (5 bases). CDR1 is DFQATT, CDR2 SNEGSKA, per germline (reference sequence). V lost 4 bases and J lost 0, with 13 bases in between. The CDR3 consists of 14 residues. CDR3 residues: CSATKRRSSYEQYF. CDR3 DNA sequence: TGCAGTGCTACAAAGCGGAGGAGCTCCTACGAGCAGTACTTC.

This chain connects TRBV6-5 to TRBJ1-2; D unresolved. CDR3 size: 13 residues. CDR1 is MNHEY and CDR2 is SVGAGI in the germline V gene. The V end lost 0 bases, the J end lost 4 bases, and 6 bases lay between the germline ends. The CDR3 protein is CASSYSMGYGYTF. The CDR3 DNA is TGTGCCAGCAGTTACTCGATGGGCTATGGCTACACCTTC.